These T cell receptor beta chains were read from a single sample in a study of vaccination effects on CD4 cells after COVID-19. These receptors are not linked to any known antigen. Method: immunoSEQ multiplex PCR; TCRdb's copy keeps in-frame clones and lacks some. This sample has 65,000 to 90,000 clones, with roughly 73% found just once. The sequencing here drew on CD4+ T cells from PBMCs cultured without peptide, taken after COVID-19 vaccination. These receptors all stem from a human donor who received a COVID-19 vaccine. CDR3s include the opening cysteine and the closing phenylalanine or tryptophan. D genes are given only for firm matches. A clone size is listed for some rows: how often the clone was seen (once, few, many), or a class if it is expanded.

size,J,D,length,V,DNA,CDR3
-,TRBJ2-2,-,15,TRBV7-3,TGTGCCAGCAGGGGTGACCCAGCGAACACCGGGGAGCTGTTTTTT,CASRGDPANTGELFF
-,TRBJ1-2,TRBD1,13,TRBV9,TGTGCCAGCAGCCCCACAGGGGTCCCTGGCTACACCTTC,CASSPTGVPGYTF
few,TRBJ1-3,-,15,TRBV25-1,TGTGCCAGCACACGTGGGGGCTTGTCTGGAAACACCATATATTTT,CASTRGGLSGNTIYF
-,TRBJ1-5,-,14,TRBV5-1,TGCGCCAGCAGCTTGGTTGGCGGCAATCAGCCCCAGCATTTT,CASSLVGGNQPQHF
-,TRBJ2-1,-,15,TRBV10-1,TGCGCCAGCAGTACGACAGGCAGCTCCTACAATGAGCAGTTCTTC,CASSTTGSSYNEQFF
-,TRBJ2-5,TRBD1,14,TRBV7-2,TGTGCCAGCAACGACAGGGGGTATGGAGAGACCCAGTACTTC,CASNDRGYGETQYF
-,TRBJ1-1,-,13,TRBV6-5,TGTGCCAGCAGTTACTCCAGCTTTAGTGAAGCTTTCTTT,CASSYSSFSEAFF
few,TRBJ1-2,-,12,TRBV6-5,TGTGCCAGCAGTCCCGGGAGTCGGGCTTTGACCTTC,CASSPGSRALTF
-,TRBJ1-3,-,14,TRBV5-6,TGTGCCAGCAGAGTAGGGGGCTCTGGAAACACCATATATTTT,CASRVGGSGNTIYF
once,TRBJ1-2,-,13,TRBV4-1,TGCGCCAGCAGCCAAGGGGAGGGTTATGGCTACACCTTC,CASSQGEGYGYTF
-,TRBJ1-1,TRBD1,14,TRBV5-1,TGCGCCAGCAGCTTCACAGGGGTCGACACTGAAGCTTTCTTT,CASSFTGVDTEAFF
-,TRBJ2-3,TRBD1,19,TRBV11-2,TGTGCCAGCAGCTTAAGAGGTAACACCGGGACAGGGCCCACAGATACGCAGTATTTT,CASSLRGNTGTGPTDTQYF
-,TRBJ1-3,TRBD1,16,TRBV6-1,TGTGCCAGCAGTGAAGTGACAGGGGGCTCCGGAAACACCATATATTTT,CASSEVTGGSGNTIYF
-,TRBJ2-3,-,11,TRBV2,TGTGCCAGCACATTCGTCGATACGCAGTATTTT,CASTFVDTQYF
-,TRBJ2-5,-,15,TRBV5-1,TGCGCCAGCAGCTTGACGGCAGGGGATGAGGGGACCCAGTACTTC,CASSLTAGDEGTQYF
-,TRBJ2-1,TRBD1,14,TRBV24-1,TGTGCCACCAGTCCGGGACAGAACTACAATGAGCAGTTCTTC,CATSPGQNYNEQFF
-,TRBJ1-1,-,13,TRBV7-8,TGTGCCAGCAGAAGGACAGTGAACACTGAAGCTTTCTTT,CASRRTVNTEAFF
-,TRBJ2-3,-,15,TRBV6-5,TGTGCCAGCAGGGCCTTAACAGGGAAAGCAGATACGCAGTATTTT,CASRALTGKADTQYF
-,TRBJ1-2,-,15,TRBV5-1,TGCGCCAGCAGCTTAAGTATGACGACTAACTATGGCTACACCTTC,CASSLSMTTNYGYTF
-,TRBJ2-2,TRBD2,17,TRBV7-8,TGTGCCAGCAGGGGGACTAGCGGGGGGGCCCTCCACGGGGAGCTGTTTTTT,CASRGTSGGALHGELFF
-,TRBJ1-5,-,14,TRBV28,TGTGCCAGCAGACGAGCAGGTTTCAATCAGCCCCAGCATTTT,CASRRAGFNQPQHF
-,TRBJ2-1,-,13,TRBV28,TGTGCCAGCATGCGGCCCTCGAGGGATGAGCAGTTCTTC,CASMRPSRDEQFF
-,TRBJ1-6,-,15,TRBV18,TGTGCCAGCTCACCAGAAAAGCAAGATAATTCACCCCTCCACTTT,CASSPEKQDNSPLHF
-,TRBJ1-3,-,15,TRBV5-1,TGCGCCAGTTCCCGGGACCCCTCCACTGGAAACACCATATATTTT,CASSRDPSTGNTIYF
-,TRBJ1-1,-,14,TRBV18,TGTGCCAGCTCACCGGGGGGAAAGGGAACTGAAGCTTTCTTT,CASSPGGKGTEAFF
-,TRBJ2-1,-,18,TRBV10-2,TGCGCCAGCACCATGGGGCCTAAGACGGCGAGCTCCTACAATGAGCAGTTCTTC,CASTMGPKTASSYNEQFF
-,TRBJ2-3,TRBD2,15,TRBV5-1,TGCGCCAGCAGCGCTCCTGCGGGGGTCACAGATACGCAGTATTTT,CASSAPAGVTDTQYF
-,TRBJ1-6,TRBD1,15,TRBV7-2,TGTGCCAGCAGCTTTATTGGGACAGGAAATTCACCCCTCCACTTT,CASSFIGTGNSPLHF
-,TRBJ1-2,-,15,TRBV29-1,TGCAGCGTTGATCCCAGAACCGGGGCGGTCTATGGCTACACCTTC,CSVDPRTGAVYGYTF
-,TRBJ1-4,-,12,TRBV14,TGTGCCAGCAGCCAAGGGCCTGAAAAACTGTTTTTT,CASSQGPEKLFF
few,TRBJ2-2,-,13,TRBV2,TGTGCCAGCAGTGAAGAAAGTGGCGGGGAGCTGTTTTTT,CASSEESGGELFF
-,TRBJ2-5,-,13,TRBV24-1,TGTGCCACGGCCGGGGCAGCCCTGGAGACCCAGTACTTC,CATAGAALETQYF
-,TRBJ1-3,TRBD1,14,TRBV7-2,TGTGCCAGCAGCTTGGGACAGGGAGGAAACACCATATATTTT,CASSLGQGGNTIYF
once,TRBJ1-5,-,16,TRBV28,TGTGCCAGCAGTTTCTCGCGGGGAGGGGCTAATCAGCCCCAGCATTTT,CASSFSRGGANQPQHF
-,TRBJ2-3,-,14,TRBV5-1,TGCGCCAGCACCCCAGCCCGGTTTACCGATACGCAGTATTTT,CASTPARFTDTQYF
-,TRBJ2-5,TRBD2,15,TRBV6-6,TGTGCCAGCAGTTCCGGGACTAGCGCAGGAGAGACCCAGTACTTC,CASSSGTSAGETQYF
-,TRBJ1-4,-,14,TRBV9,TGTGCCAGCAGCGTGGCGATAGGTAATGAAAAACTGTTTTTT,CASSVAIGNEKLFF
few,TRBJ2-5,TRBD1,14,TRBV7-9,TGTGCCAGCAGTCCGCAGGGGGAAAAAGAGACCCAGTACTTC,CASSPQGEKETQYF
-,TRBJ1-5,-,14,TRBV2,TGTGCCAGCAGTGTCGAATCAGGGAATCAGCCCCAGCATTTT,CASSVESGNQPQHF
-,TRBJ1-4,-,17,TRBV11-2,TGTGCCAGCAGCTTTACTCCAACCGCGGACTGTGCTGAAAAACTGTTTTTT,CASSFTPTADCAEKLFF
-,TRBJ2-3,-,16,TRBV4-1,TGCGCCAGCAGCCGGGGACCAGAGGGGAACACAGATACGCAGTATTTT,CASSRGPEGNTDTQYF
-,TRBJ1-2,-,13,TRBV6-5,TGTGCCAGCAGTTACCGGAGGAACGATGGCTACACCTTC,CASSYRRNDGYTF
-,TRBJ2-1,TRBD2,15,TRBV28,TGTGCCAGCAGTTTTATGCGGGGGGGTTCAACTGAGCAGTTCTTC,CASSFMRGGSTEQFF